The clone carrying this T cell receptor beta chain was recorded at least ten times. As yet, its antigen is unknown. From the multiplex PCR reads, TCRdb called clonotypes with MiXCR, one entry per CDR3 protein. The data show 85,000 to 120,000 distinct CDR3 sequences, more than 30% seen once. The record originates from a study of breast tumors, draining lymph nodes, adjacent tissues. Points from the study as a whole: Luminal-like breast cancer showed significantly greater tumor-nontumor repertoire similarity than basal-like breast cancer did. Tumor TCR diversity was below lymph nodes but above nontumor tissue. Data only fit, rather than demonstrated, lymph node origin of most tumor T cells.

Samples came from axillary lymph nodes draining the breast cancer. Looked up from germline, CDR1 is GTSNPN and CDR2 is SVGIG (reference sequence). The V gene lost 4 bases and the J gene lost 6 bases, with 6 bases spanning the gap. This CDR3 is built from 11 residues. The sequence was collected from a female donor with breast cancer. Some clones in this sample may be carry-over from other donors' samples. The gene calls are TRBV30 and TRBJ2-2; D is unclear. Sequencing input: axillary lymph node tissue. The CDR3 sequence: CAWIFPGELFF. The CDR3 DNA is TGTGCCTGGATATTTCCCGGGGAGCTGTTTTTT.